A selection of T cell receptor beta chains follows, all from one sample in a study of blood T cell repertoires in COVID-19. The data were produced by immunoSEQ multiplex PCR, yet TCRdb's version contains in-frame clones alone and is incomplete. The repertoire holds fewer than 250,000 clones, with around 84% as singletons. Sequencing was performed on PBMCs or T cells enriched from blood (not recorded which). All receptors come from a woman aged 25-40 years who had recovered from COVID-19. CDR3s include the opening cysteine and the closing phenylalanine or tryptophan. Each record gives: CDR3 DNA, CDR3 protein, D gene, clone size, J gene, V gene. D genes are given only for firm matches. Clone sizes are given selectively: once, few, many, or a class where the clone is expanded.

TGTGCCAGCAGTGTGGGACAGGGAAACACTGAAGCTTTCTTT,CASSVGQGNTEAFF,TRBD1,many,TRBJ1-1,TRBV2
TGTGCCAGCAGCTTAGGACAGGGGGCGGGAGATACGCAGTATTTT,CASSLGQGAGDTQYF,TRBD1,few,TRBJ2-3,TRBV7-8
TGCAGCGTTGAAGGGGCCCTTACCGGGGAGCTGTTTTTT,CSVEGALTGELFF,-,few,TRBJ2-2,TRBV29-1
TGTGCCAGCAGTTTATCTCGCGGGCAGGGGGGTAGCAATCAGCCCCAGCATTTT,CASSLSRGQGGSNQPQHF,TRBD1,-,TRBJ1-5,TRBV27
TGTGCCACTCAGGGACTAGCGGGAGCAGATACGCAGTATTTT,CATQGLAGADTQYF,TRBD2,-,TRBJ2-3,TRBV28
TGTGCCAGTAGTATTGGGACTAGCCCTCACAATGAGCAGTTCTTC,CASSIGTSPHNEQFF,TRBD2,-,TRBJ2-1,TRBV19
TGTGCCTGGAGTGTACTAGCGGGAGGGAATGAGCAGTTCTTC,CAWSVLAGGNEQFF,TRBD2,-,TRBJ2-1,TRBV30
TGTGCCACCAGTGATTTGAGCGGCACGAACACCGGGGAGCTGTTTTTT,CATSDLSGTNTGELFF,-,-,TRBJ2-2,TRBV24-1
TGTGCCAGCAGCTTAGGATGGGCAGCTCCTTACGATGGCTACACCTTC,CASSLGWAAPYDGYTF,-,-,TRBJ1-2,TRBV7-8
TGTGCCAGCAGCTTGGGGGGACAGGGTGAAGCTTTCTTT,CASSLGGQGEAFF,TRBD1,few,TRBJ1-1,TRBV7-8
TGTGCCAGCAGCCCTATGGGGCCACAGAGGAACACTGAAGCTTTCTTT,CASSPMGPQRNTEAFF,-,-,TRBJ1-1,TRBV11-2
TGTGCCGTAACCCGGGGGGCGACAGATACGCAGTATTTT,CAVTRGATDTQYF,-,-,TRBJ2-3,TRBV24-1
TGTGCCAGCTCACCATGGACAGGACCATCCTACGAGCAGTACTTC,CASSPWTGPSYEQYF,TRBD1,once,TRBJ2-7,TRBV18
TGTGCCACCAGCAGAGCCGACTCCCTCTATGGCTACACCTTC,CATSRADSLYGYTF,-,-,TRBJ1-2,TRBV15
TGTGCCTGGAGTGTCTCGTCCCCGGGGGGCAATCAGCCCCAGCATTTT,CAWSVSSPGGNQPQHF,-,-,TRBJ1-5,TRBV30
TGTGCCAGCAGTAGGAGGGGACCGGGACAGCCTTACTACGAGCAGTACTTC,CASSRRGPGQPYYEQYF,-,-,TRBJ2-7,TRBV11-3
TGTGCCAGCAGCCAGGCAGAGACCCAGTACTTC,CASSQAETQYF,-,-,TRBJ2-5,TRBV3-1/TRBV3-2
TGTGCCAGCAGTGAAGAATGGACTAGGGGCACAGATACGCAGTATTTT,CASSEEWTRGTDTQYF,TRBD2,-,TRBJ2-3,TRBV6-1